This T cell receptor (beta chain) originates from a study of cytomegalovirus exposure and HLA in healthy donors. Study findings and constraints: That first-cohort TCR clusters tended to co-occur in the 95 to 150 validation repertoires was found in a later analysis. The classifier reportedly diagnosed cytomegalovirus status with high sensitivity and specificity.

Only in-frame clones appear in the TCRdb table, and some are missing; sequencing was by immunoSEQ multiplex PCR. The sample includes about 48,000 clones, approximately 85% of them seen just once. Trimming took 4 bases from V and 2 from J; bases not matched to a gene: 5. The CDR3 runs to 16 residues. Germline assignment: CDR1 PRHDT and CDR2 FYEKMQ (reference sequence). Among the 90 to 150 subjects of the validation cohort, separate from the roughly 670-subject first cohort, were the donors. This clone was counted once. The target antigen is unknown. The V and J genes are TRBV13 and TRBJ2-7; TRBD2 agrees at 13 bases. This clonotype was obtained from a woman aged 30 to 39 in good health and CMV-seronegative. Sequencing was carried out using PBMCs. CDR3 nucleotides: TGTGCCAGCAGCTCCGCCGGGACTAGCGGGACCTACGAGCAGTACTTC. Its protein is CASSSAGTSGTYEQYF.